This T cell receptor (beta chain) was sequenced for a study of blood T cell repertoires in COVID-19. About the study: The samples span acute and convalescent COVID-19 from the United States, Italy and Spain. T cells, B-cell-depleted T cells, or PBMCs supplied cDNA or gDNA.

The CDR3 runs to 16 residues. The germline CDR1 and CDR2 sequences are SGHRS and YFSETQ. V dropped 3 bases and J dropped 4; count of bases not matched to a gene: 8. Original handling: The authors estimated nucleated cell counts from reference gene primer amplification. Assay used: immunoSEQ multiplex PCR; TCRdb lists only in-frame clones, some missing. V and J calls and clone size follow that table, whereas D and trimming were derived from the DNA. The sample includes roughly 200,000 clones, 70% to 90% of them seen just once. Sequences were obtained from peripheral blood. This receptor was obtained from a human donor with active or convalescent COVID-19. The donor label of this sample is uncertain. The chain combines TRBV5-1 with TRBJ1-4, with 8 bases aligning to TRBD1. The CDR3 DNA sequence: TGCGCCAGCAGCTCGCGGACAGGGAGGGATAATGAAAAACTGTTTTTT. Translating gives CASSSRTGRDNEKLFF.